This T cell receptor (beta chain) was recorded in a study of cytomegalovirus exposure and HLA in healthy donors. As concerns this clone: The antigen is not known.

Regarding donors, all were healthy bone marrow donors. CDR1 SGHRS and CDR2 YFSETQ come from the germline V gene. This CDR3 is 13 amino acids long. Trimming took off 5 bases at V and 4 bases at J, with 9 bases between the two ends. Notes on the study in general: What a later analysis showed was that several of the most significant clusters appeared linked to common viral pathogens. In a later analysis, TCR beta V- and J-gene trimming was associated with a missense DCLRE1C variant.

This PCR relied on a set of 60 Vbeta primers and 13 Jbeta primers. TCRdb keeps only in-frame clones here, not all; method: immunoSEQ multiplex PCR. The sample lists hundreds of thousands of clones, 70% to 90% occurring once. Specimen: PBMCs. This clonotype was obtained from a girl aged 2 to 10 in good health and CMV-seronegative. This sequence joins TRBV5-1 and TRBJ1-4; D unresolved. CDR3 protein: CASSIADNEKLFF. CDR3 sequence (DNA): TGCGCCAGCAGTATAGCAGATAATGAAAAACTGTTTTTT.